These 23 T cell receptor beta chains originate from one sample sequenced in a study of CD8 T cells in ankylosing spondylitis. Using its own MiXCR run on the 5' RACE reads, TCRdb lists one record per CDR3 protein. The table lists about 250,000 distinct CDR3 sequences, roughly a third of them singletons. Sequenced sample: blood, either unsorted or a sorted T cell fraction (not recorded which). The receptors were sampled from a male donor with ankylosing spondylitis or in good health (not recorded which).

This chain joins TRBV15 and TRBJ2-4; the D gene is possibly TRBD1 (6 bases). The CDR3 length is 15 residues. Germline V gives CDR1 LNHNV, CDR2 YYDKDF (reference sequence). The V end was cut by 6 bases, the J end by 1 base, with 13 bases between. DNA of the CDR3: TGTGCCACCAGTCCAGGAGGACAGGCCAAAAACATTCAGTACTTC. Protein sequence: CATSPGGQAKNIQYF.

This chain links TRBV29-1 with TRBJ2-2, with D perhaps being TRBD1 or TRBD2 (5 bases each). V was clipped by 2 bases and J by 1 base, with 11 bases between them. This CDR3 is built from 15 residues. Germline V lookup: CDR1 SQVTM, CDR2 ANQGSEA. The CDR3 nucleotides read TGCAGCGTTGAAACCGGGACGGGGAACACCGGGGAGCTGTTTTTT. This gives the protein CSVETGTGNTGELFF.

This chain links TRBV5-1 with TRBJ2-1; 8 positions agree with TRBD2. The CDR3 covers 15 residues. Germline CDR1 is SGHRS and CDR2 is YFSETQ. The J segment lost 2 bases and the V segment lost 3 bases, leaving 4 bases of the junction unmatched. CDR3 amino acids: CASSSGTRAYNEQFF. As DNA, the CDR3 is TGCGCCAGCAGCTCCGGGACTAGAGCCTACAATGAGCAGTTCTTC.

This clonotype was detected ten times or more. The rearrangement joins TRBV20-1 to TRBJ2-5, with unresolved D. The CDR3 loop spans 13 amino acids. Germline V gene lookup returns CDR1 DFQATT and CDR2 SNEGSKA (reference sequence). V shed 4 bases and J shed 2 bases, with 11 bases lying between them. The CDR3 loop is CSATRTVQETQYF. The CDR3 DNA sequence: TGCAGTGCTACCAGGACGGTACAAGAGACCCAGTACTTC.

As for this clonotype: A read error may account for a junction end that differs from germline. The J gene is TRBJ1-1, the V gene TRBV6-5, with a weak D call TRBD1 (6 bases). This CDR3 is 14 amino acids long. Germline CDR1 and CDR2: MNHEY and SVGAGI. CDR3 region: CGSSTFQGSTEAFF. In DNA, the CDR3 is TGTGGCAGCAGTACTTTCCAGGGGAGCACTGAAGCTTTCTTT.

In its sample, this clonotype was seen a few times. The rearrangement uses TRBV5-5 and TRBJ2-1; 7 bases line up with TRBD1. Germline V CDR1 and CDR2: SGHKS, YYEKEE (reference sequence). The CDR3 runs 15 residues. The V and J ends lost 3 bases and 2 bases, in that order; junction bases with no gene match: 5. CDR3 bases: TGTGCCAGCAGCTACGACAGGGACGCCTACAATGAGCAGTTCTTC. It specifies CASSYDRDAYNEQFF.

The genes are TRBV12-3 or TRBV12-4 and TRBJ2-1; TRBD1 agrees at 9 bases. This CDR3 has 16 residues. The V segment lost 5 bases and the J segment 7 bases; nucleotides outside the gene matches: 12. CDR3 in DNA: TGTGCCAGCAGTCCCCACGACGGACAGGGGATGAATGAGCAGTTCTTC. It is translated as CASSPHDGQGMNEQFF.

The chain has TRBV28 and TRBJ1-3; D gene ambiguous. V was cut by 4 bases and J by 4 bases, with 14 bases left in between. There are 15 residues in the CDR3. In germline, CDR1 is MDHEN, CDR2 SYDVKM. This CDR3 reads CASSYNPAGGNTIYF. Here the CDR3 DNA reads TGTGCCAGCAGTTACAACCCTGCGGGAGGAAACACCATATATTTT.

The V gene is TRBV7-3, the J gene TRBJ2-2; 10 bases align to TRBD2. The CDR3 runs to 15 residues. Germline CDR1 SGHTA, CDR2 FQGTGA. V was clipped by 3 bases and J by 5 bases; unmatched bases: 3. The chain's CDR3 is CASSLLAGATGELFF. In DNA form, the CDR3 reads TGTGCCAGCAGCTTGCTAGCGGGGGCGACCGGGGAGCTGTTTTTT.

The genes are TRBV28 and TRBJ1-2; no reliable D call. Germline lookup yields CDR1 MDHEN and CDR2 SYDVKM. V lost 2 bases and J 8 bases, leaving 15 bases between the germline ends. CDR3 length: 14 residues. CDR3 DNA sequence: TGTGCCAGCAGTTTAGGGTTCGGCAGCGAAGGCTACACCTTC. It specifies CASSLGFGSEGYTF.

This clonotype was observed a few times. The rearrangement joins TRBV15 to TRBJ2-3; 7 nucleotides line up with TRBD2. The germline CDR1 and CDR2 sequences are LNHNV and YYDKDF (reference sequence). The CDR3 sequence is 16 residues long. V shed 3 bases and J 2 bases; nucleotides not matched to a gene: 8. The CDR3 nucleotides read TGTGCCACCAGCAGGGCCGTCGGGGGGTTCACAGATACGCAGTATTTT. The encoded protein is CATSRAVGGFTDTQYF.

The chain employs TRBV20-1 and TRBJ2-2; D may be TRBD1 (7 bases). Trimming left V 0 bases short and J 3 bases short, with 14 bases between. The CDR3 is 16 residues long. CDR1 and CDR2 from the germline V gene are DFQATT and SNEGSKA (reference sequence). The CDR3 is CSARDMGRGDTGELFF. CDR3 in DNA: TGCAGTGCTAGAGATATGGGCAGGGGGGACACCGGGGAGCTGTTTTTT.

The chain employs TRBV6-1 and TRBJ1-4; 12 positions agree with TRBD1. The germline gives CDR1 MNHNS, CDR2 SASEGT. V trimming: 5 bases; J trimming: 10 bases; junction bases outside the gene matches: 5. There are 14 residues in the CDR3. CDR3: CASSPGTGGTKLFF. In nucleotides, the CDR3 is TGTGCCAGCAGTCCCGGGACAGGGGGCACAAAACTGTTTTTT.

CDR3 sequence (DNA): TGCAGCGTCCCCTCCCCACGACAGAATTCGAACACTGAAGCTTTCTTT. It specifies CSVPSPRQNSNTEAFF. The V gene is TRBV29-1, the J gene TRBJ1-1; D might be TRBD1 (5 bases). Germline CDR1 reads SQVTM; CDR2 reads ANQGSEA. V was cut by 6 bases and J by 1 base, with 21 bases left in between. The CDR3 extends over 16 amino acids.

V gene TRBV6-5 combines with J gene TRBJ2-5; D gene ambiguous. The CDR3 length is 15 residues. Trimming stripped 0 bases from V and 5 bases from J, with 13 bases between. CDR1 and CDR2 from the germline V gene are MNHEY and SVGAGI. The CDR3 here is CASSYSILATETQYF. The CDR3 coding sequence is TGTGCCAGCAGTTACTCTATTTTAGCTACGGAGACCCAGTACTTC.

J is TRBJ1-2 and V is TRBV12-3 or TRBV12-4; D gene uncertain. This CDR3 contains 13 residues. V lost 5 bases and J lost 4, with 11 bases in between. CDR3 sequence (DNA): TGTGCCAGCAGTGACTCGGATTTCTATGGCTACACCTTC. Residues: CASSDSDFYGYTF.

This clonotype was recorded a few times. J is TRBJ1-2 and V is TRBV10-3; the D gene is possibly TRBD1 (5 bases). V gave up 3 bases and J gave up 4 bases, with 12 bases separating them. Germline CDR1 is ENHRY and CDR2 is SYGVKD. The CDR3 has 14 amino acids. CDR3 protein: CAISDGGASYGYTF. As DNA, the CDR3 is TGTGCCATCAGTGATGGAGGGGCTTCCTATGGCTACACCTTC.

In this sample, this clonotype turned up a few times. The CDR3 is CSARAEGETQYF. CDR3 DNA: TGCAGTGCTAGAGCAGAGGGGGAGACCCAGTACTTC. V gene TRBV20-1 combines with J gene TRBJ2-5; tentatively, D is TRBD1 or TRBD2 (5 bases each). Germline loops: CDR1 DFQATT, CDR2 SNEGSKA (reference sequence). Trimming cost V 1 base and J 5 bases, with 8 bases left between them. This CDR3 is built from 12 residues.

The chain combines TRBV28 with TRBJ2-5, with 10 bases matching TRBD2. Germline values: CDR1 MDHEN, CDR2 SYDVKM. CDR3 length: 15 residues. The junction had 5 bases not matched to a gene; V was cut back by 2 bases and J by 5 bases. The CDR3 sequence: CASSLPGLATETQYF. The CDR3 nucleotides are TGTGCCAGCAGTTTACCGGGACTAGCGACGGAGACCCAGTACTTC.

Ten or more counts support this clonotype. The J gene is TRBJ2-5, the V gene TRBV27; D possibly matches TRBD1 or TRBD2 (5 bases each). The germline gives CDR1 MNHEY, CDR2 SMNVEV (reference sequence). The CDR3 consists of 13 residues. Trimming removed 6 bases from V and 4 bases from J, with 12 bases in between. CDR3 region: CASSRRDGETQYF. The CDR3 DNA is TGTGCCAGCAGCCGACGGGACGGAGAGACCCAGTACTTC.

This clonotype was seen a few times. The chain employs TRBV12-3 or TRBV12-4 and TRBJ2-7; 8 nucleotides align to TRBD2. V dropped 6 bases and J dropped 7; count of bases not matched to a gene: 2. The CDR3 extends over 11 amino acids. CDR3 protein: CASSPGGEQYF. CDR3 DNA sequence: TGTGCCAGCAGCCCGGGGGGGGAGCAGTACTTC.

This clonotype has more than one count but fewer than ten. The V gene is TRBV6-5, the J gene TRBJ2-3; no reliable D call. This CDR3 is built from 12 residues. V gave up 10 bases and J gave up 1 base, with 9 bases separating them. Germline CDR1 reads MNHEY; CDR2 reads SVGAGI. CDR3 in amino acids: CATTKGTDTQYF. CDR3 in DNA: TGTGCCACCACCAAGGGCACAGATACGCAGTATTTT.

This chain connects TRBV29-1 to TRBJ2-4, with D tentatively TRBD2 (5 bases). Looked up from germline, CDR1 is SQVTM and CDR2 is ANQGSEA. The germline V and J ends were trimmed by 2 bases and 10 bases, with 9 bases remaining between them. This CDR3 contains 11 residues. CDR3 nucleotide sequence: TGCAGCGTTGAATCGACGGGGATTCAGTACTTC. Its protein is CSVESTGIQYF. Variable domain in full (rest from reference TRBV29-1 and TRBJ2-4): SAVISQKPSRDICQRGTSLTIQCQVDSQVTMMFWYRQQPGQSLTLIATANQGSEATYESGFVIDKFPISRPNLTFSTLTVSNMSPEDSSIYLCSVESTGIQYFGAGTRLSVL.